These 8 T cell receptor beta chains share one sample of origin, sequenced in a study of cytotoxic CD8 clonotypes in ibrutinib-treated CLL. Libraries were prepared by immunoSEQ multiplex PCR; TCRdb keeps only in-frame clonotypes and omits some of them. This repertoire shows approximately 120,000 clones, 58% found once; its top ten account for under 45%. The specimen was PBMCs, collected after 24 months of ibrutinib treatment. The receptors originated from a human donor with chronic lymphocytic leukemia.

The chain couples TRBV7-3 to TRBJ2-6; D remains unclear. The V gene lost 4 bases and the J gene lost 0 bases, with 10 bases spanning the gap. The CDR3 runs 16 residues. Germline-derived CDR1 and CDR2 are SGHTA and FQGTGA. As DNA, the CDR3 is TGTGCCAGCAGCTCCGGTACCCGCTCTGGGGCCAACGTCCTGACTTTC. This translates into CASSSGTRSGANVLTF.

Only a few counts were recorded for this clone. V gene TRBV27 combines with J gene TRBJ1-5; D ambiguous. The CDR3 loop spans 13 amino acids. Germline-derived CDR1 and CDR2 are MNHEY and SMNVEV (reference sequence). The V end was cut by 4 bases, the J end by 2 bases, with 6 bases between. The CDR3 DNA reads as TGTGCCAGCAGTTCCCTCGGCAATCAGCCCCAGCATTTT. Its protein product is CASSSLGNQPQHF.

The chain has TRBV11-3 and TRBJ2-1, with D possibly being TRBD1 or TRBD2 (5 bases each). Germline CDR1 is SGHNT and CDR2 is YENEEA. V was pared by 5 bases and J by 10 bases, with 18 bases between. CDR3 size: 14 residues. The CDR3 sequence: CASSPGTVEGEQFF. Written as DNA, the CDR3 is TGTGCCAGCAGCCCTGGGACGGTCGAAGGCGAGCAGTTCTTC. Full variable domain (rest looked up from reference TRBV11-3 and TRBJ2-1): EAGVVQSPRYKIIEKKQPVAFWCNPISGHNTLYWYLQNLGQGPELLIRYENEEAVDDSQLPKDRFSAERLKGVDSTLKIQPAELGDSAVYLCASSPGTVEGEQFFGPGTRLTVL.

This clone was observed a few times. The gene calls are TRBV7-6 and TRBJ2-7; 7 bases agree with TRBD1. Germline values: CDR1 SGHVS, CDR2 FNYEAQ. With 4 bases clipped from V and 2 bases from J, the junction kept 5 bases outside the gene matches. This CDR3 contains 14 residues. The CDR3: CASSYRDRAYEQYF. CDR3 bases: TGTGCCAGCAGCTACCGGGACAGAGCCTACGAGCAGTACTTC.

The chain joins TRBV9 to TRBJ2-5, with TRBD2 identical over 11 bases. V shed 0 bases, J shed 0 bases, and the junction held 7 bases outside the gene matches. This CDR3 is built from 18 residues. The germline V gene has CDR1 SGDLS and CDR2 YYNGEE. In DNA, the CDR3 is TGTGCCAGCAGCGTAGGGGGACTAGCGGACAGCTACCAAGAGACCCAGTACTTC. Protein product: CASSVGGLADSYQETQYF.

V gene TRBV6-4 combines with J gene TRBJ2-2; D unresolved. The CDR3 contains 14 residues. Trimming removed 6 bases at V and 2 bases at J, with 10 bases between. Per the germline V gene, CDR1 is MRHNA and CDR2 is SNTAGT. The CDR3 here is CASRASLNTGELFF. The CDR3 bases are TGTGCCAGCAGGGCCTCCCTAAACACCGGGGAGCTGTTTTTT.

CDR3 region: CASSNRDEQYF. In DNA, the CDR3 is TGCGCCAGCAGCAACAGGGACGAGCAGTACTTC. The chain has TRBV5-1 and TRBJ2-7, with a weak D call TRBD1 (6 bases). CDR3 length: 11 residues. V dropped 4 bases and J dropped 5 bases, with 7 bases sitting between them. Germline loops: CDR1 SGHRS, CDR2 YFSETQ.

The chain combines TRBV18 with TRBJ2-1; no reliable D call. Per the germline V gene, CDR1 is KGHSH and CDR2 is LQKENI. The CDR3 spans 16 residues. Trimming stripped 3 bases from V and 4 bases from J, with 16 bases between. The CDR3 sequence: CASSPSRIKVYNEQFF. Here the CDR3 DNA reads TGTGCCAGCTCACCCAGTAGGATAAAAGTATACAATGAGCAGTTCTTC.